This is a list of T cell receptor beta chains from one sample in a study of cytomegalovirus exposure and HLA in healthy donors. The method was immunoSEQ multiplex PCR; TCRdb's version includes in-frame clones alone and lacks a portion of them. The repertoire holds 150,000 to 200,000 clones, with over 60% as singletons. The source material was PBMCs. These receptors came from a girl aged 10 to 17 in good health and CMV-seronegative. The CDR3 runs from the conserved cysteine through the conserved F or W. The D gene is left open where the match is weak. Clone size is given for some rows only: seen once, a few or many times, or a class if the clone is expanded.

J	D	V	size	CDR3	DNA
TRBJ2-5	NA	TRBV30	NA	CAWKPTAVALQETQYF	TGTGCCTGGAAGCCAACAGCCGTAGCGCTACAAGAGACCCAGTACTTC
TRBJ1-3	NA	TRBV5-4	NA	CASSLEGFGNTIYF	TGTGCCAGCAGCTTGGAGGGGTTTGGAAACACCATATATTTT
TRBJ2-1	TRBD2	TRBV6-1	NA	CASRGTSGGAHEQFF	TGTGCCAGCAGGGGGACTAGCGGGGGGGCCCATGAGCAGTTCTTC
TRBJ1-2	NA	TRBV7-9	NA	CASSLASGYGYTF	TGTGCCAGCAGCTTAGCCTCAGGTTATGGCTACACCTTC
TRBJ2-3	TRBD2	TRBV15	NA	CATNFAGEDTQYF	TGTGCCACCAATTTCGCGGGGGAAGATACGCAGTATTTT
TRBJ1-1	NA	TRBV19	NA	CASSLAGSTEAFF	TGTGCCAGTAGTCTTGCGGGTTCTACTGAAGCTTTCTTT
TRBJ2-5	NA	TRBV7-9	few	CASVGRQETQYF	TGTGCCAGCGTTGGGAGGCAAGAGACCCAGTACTTC
TRBJ1-4	NA	TRBV9	NA	CASSVEGNPNEKLFF	TGTGCCAGCAGCGTAGAGGGGAACCCTAATGAAAAACTGTTTTTT
TRBJ1-1	NA	TRBV9	few	CASSALTTGTEAFF	TGTGCCAGCAGCGCTCTCACGACGGGCACTGAAGCTTTCTTT
TRBJ2-5	TRBD2	TRBV10-3	NA	CATRTSGGPGETQYF	TGTGCCACACGGACTAGCGGGGGCCCAGGGGAGACCCAGTACTTC
TRBJ1-1	NA	TRBV2	NA	CASSMGVQGTEAFF	TGTGCCAGCAGTATGGGGGTACAGGGCACTGAAGCTTTCTTT
TRBJ2-3	TRBD2	TRBV5-1	NA	CASSPEGGRGTDTQYF	TGCGCCAGCAGCCCGGAGGGCGGGAGAGGGACAGATACGCAGTATTTT
TRBJ2-2	TRBD2	TRBV7-7	few	CASSSLPLAGNTGELFF	TGTGCCAGCAGCTCCTTACCACTAGCGGGGAACACCGGGGAGCTGTTTTTT
TRBJ2-6	NA	TRBV5-8	NA	CASSLGTEGSGANVLTF	TGTGCCAGCAGCTTGGGGACGGAGGGGTCTGGGGCCAACGTCCTGACTTTC
TRBJ2-7	TRBD1	TRBV10-3	NA	CAISERQGATYEQYF	TGTGCCATCAGTGAGAGACAGGGGGCAACCTACGAGCAGTACTTC
TRBJ2-7	NA	TRBV9	NA	CASSVAPATQTYEQYF	TGTGCCAGCAGCGTAGCCCCTGCAACCCAGACCTACGAGCAGTACTTC
TRBJ2-7	NA	TRBV5-6	NA	CASSPRGPYEQYF	TGTGCCAGCAGCCCTAGAGGGCCCTACGAGCAGTACTTC
TRBJ2-3	TRBD2	TRBV5-6	NA	CASIIRERGPWDTQYF	TGTGCCAGCATCATCCGGGAGCGGGGGCCGTGGGATACGCAGTATTTT
TRBJ1-1	NA	TRBV30	few	CAWSSMNTEAFF	TGTGCCTGGAGTAGCATGAACACTGAAGCTTTCTTT
TRBJ2-7	NA	TRBV25-1	once	CASSRSSYEQYF	TGTGCCAGCAGTAGGAGCTCCTACGAGCAGTACTTC
TRBJ1-1	NA	TRBV5-4	NA	CASSLSVMNTEAFF	TGTGCCAGCAGCCTCAGTGTAATGAACACTGAAGCTTTCTTT
TRBJ2-2	NA	TRBV7-9	NA	CASMANTGELFF	TGTGCCAGCATGGCCAACACCGGGGAGCTGTTTTTT
TRBJ2-6	NA	TRBV5-8	NA	CASSFPVGPSGANVLTF	TGTGCCAGCAGCTTTCCCGTTGGGCCCTCTGGGGCCAACGTCCTGACTTTC
TRBJ2-5	TRBD1	TRBV5-4	NA	CASSARDRVETQYF	TGTGCCAGCAGCGCCCGGGACAGGGTGGAGACCCAGTACTTC
TRBJ1-4	NA	TRBV2	NA	CASKPERGEKLFF	TGTGCCAGCAAACCCGAGAGGGGGGAAAAACTGTTTTTT
TRBJ2-1	TRBD2	TRBV27	few	CASSFWTSGDHNEQFF	TGTGCCAGCAGTTTTTGGACTAGCGGGGACCACAATGAGCAGTTCTTC
TRBJ1-4	TRBD1	TRBV6-6	once	CASRSRGLDEKLFF	TGTGCCAGCAGGTCCAGGGGGCTGGACGAAAAACTGTTTTTT
TRBJ2-3	TRBD2	TRBV29-1	NA	CSVKLAGGATDTQYF	TGCAGCGTTAAACTAGCGGGGGGGGCCACAGATACGCAGTATTTT
TRBJ2-7	TRBD1	TRBV14	NA	CASSPGTGGREQYF	TGTGCCAGCAGCCCCGGGACAGGGGGACGGGAGCAGTACTTC
TRBJ2-1	TRBD1	TRBV6-1	NA	CASSEARTGRLKNEQFF	TGTGCCAGCAGTGAAGCCCGGACAGGGAGGTTAAAGAATGAGCAGTTCTTC
TRBJ1-1	NA	TRBV27	few	CASSPSVATEAFF	TGTGCCAGCAGCCCATCAGTTGCCACTGAAGCTTTCTTT
TRBJ2-3	NA	TRBV5-1	NA	CASSPPAGSSSTDTQYF	TGCGCCAGCAGCCCCCCTGCGGGGTCGTCTAGCACAGATACGCAGTATTTT
TRBJ2-3	TRBD2	TRBV7-3	NA	CASSLMGGGDGTDTQYF	TGTGCCAGCAGCTTAATGGGCGGGGGGGATGGGACAGATACGCAGTATTTT
TRBJ2-1	NA	TRBV9	NA	CASSVAPSSYNEQFF	TGTGCCAGCAGCGTTGCTCCGAGCTCCTACAATGAGCAGTTCTTC
TRBJ2-7	NA	TRBV5-1	NA	CASSLAGVDEQYF	TGCGCCAGCAGCTTGGCCGGGGTGGACGAGCAGTACTTC
TRBJ2-1	TRBD1	TRBV30	NA	CAWSPLDRANEQFF	TGTGCCTGGAGCCCCCTCGACAGGGCAAATGAGCAGTTCTTC
TRBJ2-7	NA	TRBV6-5	NA	CASSYRRGFSYEQYF	TGTGCCAGCAGTTATCGACGGGGATTCTCCTACGAGCAGTACTTC
TRBJ1-2	TRBD1	TRBV6-1	few	CASREDRNYGYTF	TGTGCCAGCAGGGAGGACAGGAACTATGGCTACACCTTC
TRBJ1-3	TRBD1	TRBV27	NA	CASSPAGQGAPGGNTIYF	TGTGCCAGCAGTCCAGCGGGACAGGGGGCGCCGGGAGGAAACACCATATATTTT
TRBJ1-1	NA	TRBV6-5	NA	CASSYSGLVNTEAFF	TGTGCCAGCAGTTACTCCGGTCTTGTGAACACTGAAGCTTTCTTT
TRBJ1-2	NA	TRBV15	NA	CATSTGQSNYGYTF	TGTGCCACCAGCACTGGACAGTCTAACTATGGCTACACCTTC
TRBJ2-7	TRBD1	TRBV13	NA	CASSSGQTLSYEQYF	TGTGCCAGCAGCTCGGGACAGACCCTCTCCTACGAGCAGTACTTC
TRBJ2-5	TRBD2	TRBV7-8	NA	CASSPRTSGWGETQYF	TGTGCCAGCAGCCCAAGGACTAGCGGGTGGGGAGAGACCCAGTACTTC
TRBJ1-5	NA	TRBV28	NA	CASSFRTAPTNQPQHF	TGTGCCAGCAGTTTTCGGACAGCCCCAACCAATCAGCCCCAGCATTTT
TRBJ1-4	TRBD1	TRBV28	NA	CASSLGQVGANEKLFF	TGTGCCAGCAGCCTTGGACAGGTTGGGGCTAATGAAAAACTGTTTTTT
TRBJ2-7	NA	TRBV9	NA	CASSPRGSSYEQYF	TGTGCCAGCAGCCCACGAGGCAGCTCCTACGAGCAGTACTTC
TRBJ2-7	NA	TRBV6-5	NA	CASSSQGPNYEQYF	TGTGCCAGCAGTTCCCAGGGGCCGAACTACGAGCAGTACTTC
TRBJ1-5	NA	TRBV29-1	NA	CSVGKGKQPQHF	TGCAGCGTTGGTAAGGGGAAACAGCCCCAGCATTTT
TRBJ1-6	TRBD1	TRBV2	NA	CASSQGQAGSPLHF	TGTGCCAGCAGTCAGGGACAGGCGGGTTCACCCCTCCACTTT
TRBJ1-1	TRBD1	TRBV11-2	NA	CASSFGTGGGEAFF	TGTGCCAGCAGCTTTGGGACAGGGGGCGGTGAAGCTTTCTTT
TRBJ2-7	NA	TRBV2	NA	CASSDPRFAYEQYF	TGTGCCAGCAGTGACCCCAGGTTCGCCTACGAGCAGTACTTC
TRBJ2-1	TRBD1	TRBV29-1	few	CSARGQGYGEQFF	TGCAGCGCGAGGGGACAGGGCTATGGTGAGCAGTTCTTC
TRBJ2-1	TRBD2	TRBV5-6	NA	CASSYPRLAGEGNEQFF	TGTGCCAGCAGCTATCCAAGACTAGCGGGGGAGGGGAATGAGCAGTTCTTC
TRBJ2-5	TRBD2	TRBV5-1	few	CASSSRGQETQYF	TGCGCCAGCAGTTCGCGGGGGCAAGAGACCCAGTACTTC
TRBJ1-4	NA	TRBV5-6	NA	CASLWQGGEKLFF	TGTGCCAGCCTATGGCAGGGCGGTGAAAAACTGTTTTTT
TRBJ2-1	TRBD2	TRBV4-1	few	CASSQLPRTSGRYEQFF	TGCGCCAGCAGCCAACTCCCACGTACTAGCGGGCGTTATGAGCAGTTCTTC
TRBJ2-7	NA	TRBV10-3	NA	CATGGPYEQYF	TGTGCCACCGGTGGTCCCTACGAGCAGTACTTC